Following are 32 T cell receptor beta chains from one sample sequenced in a study of PD-1 blockade in classical Hodgkin lymphoma. The method was immunoSEQ multiplex PCR; TCRdb's version includes in-frame clones alone and lacks a portion of them. The table lists 25,000 to 35,000 clones, over 75% of them singletons, with about 18% in the top ten. Time point meaning: cycle 4 day 1 (C4D1), after 6 weeks of nivolumab. All the patients suffered relapse after autologous stem cell transplantation, and brentuximab vedotin exposure differed. Sequenced material: peripheral blood mononuclear cells (PBMCs), taken before the fourth cycle of nivolumab. These receptors originate from a human donor with classical Hodgkin lymphoma.

Remarks on this clone: Its ends do not fully match the called genes, so a read error is possible. The chain combines TRBV5-5 with TRBJ1-1, with D perhaps matching TRBD1 (6 bases). This CDR3 spans 15 amino acids. Germline lookup yields CDR1 SGHKS and CDR2 YYEKEE (reference sequence). This CDR3 is CASSQITGIRRPDLF. The CDR3 bases are TGTGCCAGCAGCCAAATTACAGGGATCCGGAGGCCCGACCTCTTT.

V usage is TRBV15 and J usage is TRBJ2-7, with TRBD2 matching over 8 bases. Germline loops: CDR1 LNHNV, CDR2 YYDKDF (reference sequence). This CDR3 is built from 14 residues. V trimming: 5 bases; J trimming: 3 bases; junction bases outside the gene matches: 6. CDR3 sequence reads: CATSQRGGVYEQYF. The CDR3 DNA reads as TGTGCCACCAGCCAACGGGGGGGCGTCTACGAGCAGTACTTC.

The chain is built from TRBV6-1 and TRBJ2-3; maybe TRBD1 (6 bases). V gave up 2 bases and J gave up 1 base, with 13 bases separating them. This CDR3 comprises 16 residues. Per germline, CDR1 MNHNS and CDR2 SASEGT. The CDR3 coding sequence is TGTGCCAGCAGTGAAACCCTAGAGGGGGGCACAGATACGCAGTATTTT. It codes for CASSETLEGGTDTQYF.

The rearrangement joins TRBV2 to TRBJ2-2; 12 bases are a match to TRBD2. This CDR3 contains 15 residues. Looked up from germline, CDR1 is SNHLY and CDR2 is FYNNEI. The V and J ends lost 7 bases and 7 bases, in that order; junction bases with no gene match: 7. In DNA form, the CDR3 reads TGTGCCAGCACTAGCGGGGGGGCCGGAATCGGGGAGCTGTTTTTT. It is translated as CASTSGGAGIGELFF.

The CDR3 loop is CASSLGGSRTEAFF. The CDR3 DNA follows: TGTGCCAGCAGTCTAGGGGGGTCGCGAACTGAAGCTTTCTTT. The chain couples TRBV7-2 to TRBJ1-1; TRBD1 might be the D (6 bases). Trimming took off 6 bases at V and 5 bases at J, with 16 bases between the two ends. The CDR3 runs to 14 residues. Germline V CDR1 and CDR2: SGHTA, FQGNSA.

The chain links TRBV4-1 to TRBJ2-7, with 9 bases aligning to TRBD1. Per germline, CDR1 MGHRA and CDR2 YSYEKL. The CDR3 totals 17 residues. The V gene end was trimmed by 0 bases and the J gene end by 1 base; junction bases not matched to a gene: 7. The CDR3 spells CASSQDFIGTGSYEQYF. In nucleotides, the CDR3 is TGCGCCAGCAGCCAAGATTTTATCGGGACAGGGTCCTACGAGCAGTACTTC.

This sequence joins TRBV7-9 and TRBJ2-3; unclear D gene. Germline V gene sequence: CDR1 SEHNR, CDR2 FQNEAQ (reference sequence). V lost 10 bases and J 3 bases, leaving 14 bases between the germline ends. The CDR3 has 13 residues. The CDR3 DNA sequence: TGTGCCACAACGGACCAACGTACAGATACGCAGTATTTT. Its translation is CATTDQRTDTQYF.

The table lists this clone with a count of one. V is TRBV18 and J is TRBJ1-2; D might be TRBD1 (6 bases). Trimming removed 5 bases at V and 8 bases at J, with 18 bases between. This CDR3 contains 14 residues. CDR1 is KGHSH, CDR2 LQKENI, per germline. This CDR3 reads CASSTQGPGGGYTF. The CDR3 DNA follows: TGTGCCAGCTCAACACAGGGACCCGGTGGGGGCTACACCTTC.

Here the CDR3 DNA reads TGTGCCAGCAGCCAAGATTTTGCGACAGCTTACGAGCAGTACTTC. It codes for CASSQDFATAYEQYF. The chain has TRBV4-2 and TRBJ2-7; the D gene is possibly TRBD1 (5 bases). Trimming cost V 0 bases and J 4 bases, with 13 bases left between them. From germline, CDR1 is LGHNA and CDR2 YNFKEQ. The CDR3 extends over 15 amino acids.

This chain joins TRBV7-6 and TRBJ2-5, with D hard to call. Germline V gene sequence: CDR1 SGHVS, CDR2 FNYEAQ. The CDR3 spans 13 residues. V lost 5 bases and J 5 bases, leaving 12 bases between the germline ends. In DNA form, the CDR3 reads TGTGCCAGCAGCCCTGCCTTTGGGGAGACCCAGTACTTC. Its translation is CASSPAFGETQYF.

The CDR3 coding sequence is TGTGCCGGACCCTACGATGGGCCCTACAATGAGCAGTTCTTC. As protein: CAGPYDGPYNEQFF. The V and J genes are TRBV19 and TRBJ2-1; D is unresolved. There are 14 residues in the CDR3. V gave up 11 bases and J gave up 2 bases, with 16 bases separating them. Looked up from germline, CDR1 is LNHDA and CDR2 is SQIVND (reference sequence).

The chain joins TRBV2 to TRBJ2-7; no reliable D call. The CDR3 consists of 14 residues. Germline loops: CDR1 SNHLY, CDR2 FYNNEI. Trimming cost V 6 bases and J 2 bases, with 14 bases left between them. This CDR3 reads CASRPLRGAYEQYF. For the CDR3, the DNA is TGTGCCAGCAGGCCCCTTCGCGGTGCCTACGAGCAGTACTTC.

The chain is built from TRBV9 and TRBJ2-3; weak D call: TRBD2 (5 bases). Germline V gives CDR1 SGDLS, CDR2 YYNGEE. The CDR3 contains 12 residues. V was clipped by 7 bases and J by 5 bases, with 11 bases between them. DNA for the CDR3: TGTGCCAGCGGCGGCGAGGGAGATACGCAGTATTTT. It specifies CASGGEGDTQYF.

The CDR3 nucleotides read TGCGCCAGCAGCTTGCCCCTCTCCGGGACAGATCTCTACGAGCAGTACTTC. It translates to CASSLPLSGTDLYEQYF. The genes are TRBV5-1 and TRBJ2-7; 7 bases align to TRBD1. Germline-derived CDR1 and CDR2 are SGHRS and YFSETQ. The CDR3 extends over 17 amino acids. V was clipped by 1 base and J by 3 bases; unmatched bases: 13. The full variable domain, rest sourced from reference TRBV5-1 and TRBJ2-7, is KAGVTQTPRYLIKTRGQQVTLSCSPISGHRSVSWYQQTPGQGLQFLFEYFSETQRNKGNFPGRFSGRQFSNSRSEMNVSTLELGDSALYLCASSLPLSGTDLYEQYFGPGTRLTVT.

The chain combines TRBV21-1 with TRBJ2-3; the table's D call TRBD1 went unverified against the DNA. TRBV21-1 is recorded as a pseudogene. The CDR3 runs 15 residues. DNA of the CDR3: TGTGCCAGCAGCAAAAAGGTCTGGGCCCAAGATACGCAGTATTTT. This codes for CASSKKVWAQDTQYF.

V is TRBV6-1 and J is TRBJ1-1; 7 nucleotides agree with TRBD1. V lost 6 bases, J lost 8 bases, and 9 bases stayed unmatched. The CDR3 covers 13 residues. The germline CDR1 and CDR2 sequences are MNHNS and SASEGT. The CDR3 loop reads CASSVTGFREAFF. The CDR3 DNA is TGTGCCAGCAGCGTGACAGGGTTTCGGGAAGCTTTCTTT.

This clone turned up a few times. This sequence joins TRBV12-2 and TRBJ1-3. TRBV12-2 is a pseudogene. This CDR3 region has 15 residues. CDR3 amino acids: CASRCPGDSGNTIYF. The CDR3 DNA reads TGTGCAAGTCGCTGTCCCGGCGACTCTGGAAACACCATATATTTT.

The table lists this clone with a few counts. The CDR3 sequence: CASSSGLAVTTDTQYF. The CDR3 nucleotides read TGTGCCAGCAGTTCGGGACTAGCGGTGACCACAGATACGCAGTATTTT. The V call is TRBV6-5, the J call TRBJ2-3, with 11 positions matching TRBD2. This CDR3 comprises 16 residues. Per germline, CDR1 MNHEY and CDR2 SVGAGI. J was trimmed by 2 bases and V by 4 bases; bases with no gene match: 5.

The chain joins TRBV7-2 to TRBJ2-5; D remains unclear. The CDR3 runs to 12 residues. Trimming stripped 4 bases from V and 5 bases from J, with 8 bases between. CDR1 and CDR2 from the germline V gene are SGHTA and FQGNSA. CDR3 in DNA: TGTGCCAGCAGCTCGCCTCCGGAGACCCAGTACTTC. Its translation is CASSSPPETQYF.

The gene calls are TRBV6-1 and TRBJ1-5; D is perhaps TRBD1 (5 bases). Deletions cut 2 bases from V and 0 bases from J, with 11 bases between. The CDR3 length is 16 residues. Germline V gene lookup returns CDR1 MNHNS and CDR2 SASEGT. In DNA, the CDR3 is TGTGCCAGCAGTGAATCGGGGGGGAGTAGCAATCAGCCCCAGCATTTT. It encodes CASSESGGSSNQPQHF.

This rearrangement joins TRBV2 to TRBJ1-4; possibly TRBD1 for D (5 bases). Germline values: CDR1 SNHLY, CDR2 FYNNEI. Between the trimmed V and J ends, which lost 8 bases and 7 bases, there was a span of 14 bases. The CDR3 contains 13 residues. CDR3 bases: TGTGCCAGCCGTAATCGGGGGTCTGAAAAACTGTTTTTT. Amino acids: CASRNRGSEKLFF. Based on the CDR3 plus reference TRBV2 and TRBJ1-4, the full variable domain is EPEVTQTPSHQVTQMGQEVILRCVPISNHLYFYWYRQILGQKVEFLVSFYNNEISEKSEIFDDQFSVERPDGSNFTLKIRSTKLEDSAMYFCASRNRGSEKLFFGSGTQLSVL.

The chain combines TRBV6-6 with TRBJ1-3; D is uncertain. The CDR3 covers 14 residues. Germline assignment: CDR1 MNHNY and CDR2 SVGAGI (reference sequence). V dropped 6 bases and J dropped 0 bases, with 9 bases sitting between them. The CDR3 sequence is CASRAESSGNTIYF. The CDR3 nucleotides read TGTGCCAGCAGGGCAGAGAGCTCTGGAAACACCATATATTTT.

V usage is TRBV19 and J usage is TRBJ1-2; the D is unclear. The germline CDR1 and CDR2 sequences are LNHDA and SQIVND (reference sequence). The V end was cut by 9 bases, the J end by 5 bases, with 19 bases between. The CDR3 runs to 14 residues. The CDR3 nucleotides read TGTGCCAGCGCCATCCGAGGCAGCCTGTATGGCTACACCTTC. This sequence encodes CASAIRGSLYGYTF.

This clone has more than one count but fewer than ten. This rearrangement joins TRBV18 to TRBJ2-3, with D possibly being TRBD2 (6 bases). Germline CDR1 reads KGHSH; CDR2 reads LQKENI. The CDR3 is 15 residues long. Trimming left V 3 bases short and J 1 base short, with 11 bases between. The CDR3 bases are TGTGCCAGCTCACCGGGACTTTACCGCACAGATACGCAGTATTTT. Amino acids: CASSPGLYRTDTQYF.

The rearrangement uses TRBV18 and TRBJ2-2, with D possibly being TRBD1 or TRBD2 (5 bases each). V lost 0 bases, J lost 0 bases, and 8 bases lay in between. CDR3 length equals 16 residues. Germline V gene data show CDR1 as KGHSH and CDR2 as LQKENI. Written as DNA, the CDR3 is TGTGCCAGCTCACCACCCCAGGGACCGAACACCGGGGAGCTGTTTTTT. It encodes CASSPPQGPNTGELFF.

This clone was found once. The chain employs TRBV7-3 and TRBJ2-1; D perhaps matches TRBD1 (6 bases). Germline loops: CDR1 SGHTA, CDR2 FQGTGA. This CDR3 has 12 residues. Trimming stripped 3 bases from V and 7 bases from J, with 7 bases between. CDR3 coding DNA: TGTGCCAGCAGCTTTGGACAGAATGAGCAGTTCTTC. The encoded protein is CASSFGQNEQFF.

This chain links TRBV13 with TRBJ2-7; D is undetermined. The CDR3 contains 11 residues. Germline V gene data show CDR1 as PRHDT and CDR2 as FYEKMQ (reference sequence). The V and J ends lost 5 bases and 5 bases respectively, with 7 bases between them. The CDR3 is CASSPTDEQYF. The CDR3 nucleotides are TGTGCCAGCAGCCCTACTGACGAGCAGTACTTC.

This clone appeared a single time. The chain joins TRBV7-9 to TRBJ2-3; possibly TRBD2 for D (5 bases). With 5 bases removed from V and 5 bases from J, the gap between germline ends came to 14 bases. This CDR3 is 14 amino acids long. Looked up from germline, CDR1 is SEHNR and CDR2 is FQNEAQ (reference sequence). CDR3: CASSPLSREDTQYF. The CDR3 DNA reads as TGTGCCAGCAGCCCACTGAGCCGGGAAGATACGCAGTATTTT.

The chain is built from TRBV28 and TRBJ1-4, with 8 bases that match TRBD1. With 5 bases clipped from V and 2 bases from J, the junction kept 4 bases outside the gene matches. There are 15 residues in the CDR3. The V gene's germline CDR1 is MDHEN and CDR2 SYDVKM. CDR3: CASSPTGGTNEKLFF. The CDR3 DNA reads as TGTGCCAGCAGTCCTACAGGGGGGACTAATGAAAAACTGTTTTTT.

This sequence joins TRBV18 and TRBJ2-3; D perhaps matches TRBD2 (7 bases). The V gene lost 2 bases and the J gene lost 4 bases, with 13 bases spanning the gap. This CDR3 has 15 residues. The germline V gene has CDR1 KGHSH and CDR2 LQKENI. The CDR3 is CASSPGGATADTQYF. Written as DNA, the CDR3 is TGTGCCAGCTCACCAGGGGGGGCCACGGCAGATACGCAGTATTTT.

The chain uses TRBV12-5 and TRBJ2-1; 9 nucleotides line up with TRBD1. The CDR3 spans 15 residues. Germline trimming cut 0 bases from V and 10 bases from J; bases unmatched to any gene: 7. Germline CDR1 and CDR2: LGHNT and FRNRAP. The CDR3 nucleotides are TGTGCTAGTGGTTTGGTGGGACAGGGCACACGGGAGCAGTTCTTC. Its translation: CASGLVGQGTREQFF.

This clone was observed a handful of times. The rearrangement uses TRBV2 and TRBJ2-5; unclear D gene. Germline CDR1 and CDR2: SNHLY and FYNNEI. The CDR3 is 10 residues long. Trimming left V 5 bases short and J 2 bases short, with 0 bases between. The CDR3 loop is CASSQETQYF. The CDR3 DNA sequence: TGTGCCAGCAGTCAAGAGACCCAGTACTTC.